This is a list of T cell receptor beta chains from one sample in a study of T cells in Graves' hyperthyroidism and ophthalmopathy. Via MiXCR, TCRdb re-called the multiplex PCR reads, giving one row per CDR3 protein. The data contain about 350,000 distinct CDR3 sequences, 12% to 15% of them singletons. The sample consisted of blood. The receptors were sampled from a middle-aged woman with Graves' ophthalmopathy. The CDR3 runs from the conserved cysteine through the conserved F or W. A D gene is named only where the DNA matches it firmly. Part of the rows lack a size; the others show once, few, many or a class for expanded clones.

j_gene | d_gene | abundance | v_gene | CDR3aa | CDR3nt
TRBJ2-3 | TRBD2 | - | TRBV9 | CASSVSVPVEGGRQDTQYF | TGTGCCAGCAGCGTCTCGGTTCCGGTTGAGGGCGGGAGGCAAGATACGCAGTATTTT
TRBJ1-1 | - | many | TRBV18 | CASSPHTESTEAFF | TGTGCCAGCTCACCTCATACCGAAAGCACTGAAGCTTTCTTT
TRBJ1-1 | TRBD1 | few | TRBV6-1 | CASSSGTVSTEAFF | TGTGCCAGCAGTTCCGGGACAGTCAGCACTGAAGCTTTCTTT
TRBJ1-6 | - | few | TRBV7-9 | CASSYSGTYNSPLHF | TGTGCCAGCAGTTATTCCGGGACGTATAATTCACCCCTCCACTTT
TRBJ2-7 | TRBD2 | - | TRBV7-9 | CASSREVMGQYF | TGTGCCAGCAGCCGGGAGGTAATGGGGCAGTACTTC
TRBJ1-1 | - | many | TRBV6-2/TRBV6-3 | CASRLRGGTEAFF | TGTGCCAGCAGGTTACGTGGGGGAACTGAAGCTTTCTTT
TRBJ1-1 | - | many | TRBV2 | CASSERFINTEAFF | TGTGCCAGCAGTGAAAGGTTTATTAACACTGAAGCTTTCTTT
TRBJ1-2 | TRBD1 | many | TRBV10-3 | CAILSKTGGPYGYTF | TGTGCCATCCTATCCAAGACAGGGGGACCCTATGGCTACACCTTC
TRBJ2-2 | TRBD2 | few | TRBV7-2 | CASSPDRLAGTGELFF | TGTGCCAGCAGCCCCGATAGACTAGCGGGGACCGGGGAGCTGTTTTTT
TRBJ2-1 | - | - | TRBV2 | CASRSLSGGLNNEQFF | TGTGCCAGCAGGAGTTTAAGTGGCGGGCTGAACAATGAGCAGTTCTTC
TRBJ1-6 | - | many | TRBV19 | CASNYRNSPLHF | TGTGCCAGTAACTACCGGAATTCACCCCTCCACTTT
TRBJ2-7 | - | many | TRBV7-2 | CASSPRGNYEQYF | TGTGCCAGCAGCCCCCGGGGGAACTACGAGCAGTACTTC
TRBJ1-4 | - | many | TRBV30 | CAWSARGGEKLFF | TGTGCCTGGAGTGCAAGGGGTGGTGAAAAACTGTTTTTT
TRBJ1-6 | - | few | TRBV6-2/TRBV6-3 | CASSRLRGAGGSPLHF | TGTGCCAGCAGTCGTCTCAGGGGAGCAGGTGGTTCACCCCTCCACTTT
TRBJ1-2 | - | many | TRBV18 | CASSLLDYYGYTF | TGTGCCAGCTCACTACTTGACTACTATGGCTACACCTTC
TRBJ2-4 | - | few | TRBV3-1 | CASSQEKTGLLAKNIQYF | TGTGCCAGCAGCCAAGAGAAGACAGGCCTTTTAGCCAAAAACATTCAGTACTTC
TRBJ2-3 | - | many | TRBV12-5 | CASGLDSDTQYF | TGTGCTAGTGGGTTGGATTCAGATACGCAGTATTTT
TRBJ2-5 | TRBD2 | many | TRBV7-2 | CASSPVLAGGLETQYF | TGTGCCAGCAGCCCCGTACTAGCGGGGGGGCTAGAGACCCAGTACTTC
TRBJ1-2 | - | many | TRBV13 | CASSLGSRAHYGYTF | TGTGCCAGCAGCTTAGGTTCCAGGGCTCACTATGGCTACACCTTC
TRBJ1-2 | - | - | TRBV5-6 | CASSLAPTGYTF | TGTGCCAGCAGCTTGGCCCCGACAGGCTACACCTTC
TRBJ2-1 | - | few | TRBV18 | CASSPPRVRSYNEQFF | TGTGCCAGCTCACCACCAAGAGTACGCTCCTACAATGAGCAGTTCTTC
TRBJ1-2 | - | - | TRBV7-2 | CASSLALSGASNYGYTF | TGTGCCAGCAGCTTAGCGCTTTCAGGGGCCTCTAACTATGGCTACACCTTC
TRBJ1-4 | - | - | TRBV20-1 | CSARVLDEKLFF | TGCAGTGCTAGAGTCCTTGATGAAAAACTGTTTTTT
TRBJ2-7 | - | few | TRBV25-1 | CASSDMVAYEQYF | TGTGCCAGCAGTGATATGGTGGCCTACGAGCAGTACTTC
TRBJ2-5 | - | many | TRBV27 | CATKRGTQQETQYF | TGTGCCACAAAAAGGGGGACTCAGCAAGAGACCCAGTACTTC
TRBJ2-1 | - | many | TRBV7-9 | CASSLATGGVSSNEQFF | TGTGCCAGCAGCTTAGCGACTGGAGGGGTCAGTTCCAATGAGCAGTTCTTC
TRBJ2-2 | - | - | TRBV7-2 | CASSFRGTGTGELFF | TGTGCCAGCAGCTTCAGGGGTACAGGCACCGGGGAGCTGTTTTTT
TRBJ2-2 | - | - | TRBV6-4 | CASSPPPGGLTGELFF | TGTGCCAGCAGTCCCCCCCCTGGGGGCCTCACCGGGGAGCTGTTTTTT
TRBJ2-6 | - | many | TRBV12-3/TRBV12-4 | CASSFTPAGANVLTF | TGTGCCAGCAGTTTTACCCCCGCTGGGGCCAACGTCCTGACTTTC
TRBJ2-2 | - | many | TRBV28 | CASSFEVKGQAGELFF | TGTGCCAGCAGTTTCGAGGTCAAGGGTCAGGCCGGGGAGCTGTTTTTT
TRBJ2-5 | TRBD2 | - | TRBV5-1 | CASSTGTSGGAQETQYF | TGCGCCAGCAGCACCGGGACTAGCGGGGGGGCCCAAGAGACCCAGTACTTC
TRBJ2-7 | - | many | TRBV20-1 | CSARVDWKGIEQYF | TGCAGTGCTAGAGTCGATTGGAAGGGGATCGAGCAGTACTTC
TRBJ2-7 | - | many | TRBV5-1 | CASSLGGGSRGEQYF | TGCGCCAGCAGCTTGGGAGGCGGGTCCCGGGGCGAGCAGTACTTC
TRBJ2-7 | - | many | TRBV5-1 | CASSSSVEQYF | TGCGCCAGCAGCAGCTCCGTCGAGCAGTACTTC
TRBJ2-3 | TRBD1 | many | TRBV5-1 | CATQGQGADTQYF | TGCGCCACCCAGGGACAGGGAGCAGATACGCAGTATTTT
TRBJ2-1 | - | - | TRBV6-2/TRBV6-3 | CASSFLKGGYEQFF | TGTGCCAGCAGTTTCCTAAAGGGTGGCTATGAGCAGTTCTTC
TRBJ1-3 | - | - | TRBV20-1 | CSARGQTFPGNTIYF | TGCAGTGCTAGAGGACAGACCTTTCCTGGAAACACCATATATTTT
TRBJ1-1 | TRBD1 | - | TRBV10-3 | CASLTGLRSEAFF | TGTGCCAGTTTGACAGGGTTGAGGTCTGAAGCTTTCTTT
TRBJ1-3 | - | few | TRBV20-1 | CSARDSARRGGSGNTIYF | TGCAGTGCTAGAGATTCGGCCCGCAGGGGTGGGTCTGGAAACACCATATATTTT
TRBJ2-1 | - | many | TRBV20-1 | CSASEDGGPYNEQFF | TGCAGTGCTAGCGAAGACGGGGGACCTTACAATGAGCAGTTCTTC
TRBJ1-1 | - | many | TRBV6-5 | CASSYSMWGTEAFF | TGTGCCAGCAGTTACTCGATGTGGGGGACTGAAGCTTTCTTT
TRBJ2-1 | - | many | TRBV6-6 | CASSYSGGGSYNEQFF | TGTGCCAGCAGTTACTCAGGGGGAGGTTCCTACAATGAGCAGTTCTTC
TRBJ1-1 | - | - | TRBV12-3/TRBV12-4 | CASSLSTSRLWGNTEAFF | TGTGCCAGCAGTTTATCTACATCGCGTCTTTGGGGGAACACTGAAGCTTTCTTT
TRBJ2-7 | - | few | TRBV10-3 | CAISEGRTGEQYF | TGTGCCATCAGTGAAGGCCGCACGGGCGAGCAGTACTTC
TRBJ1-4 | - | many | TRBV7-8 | CASSFPGGSNEKLFF | TGTGCCAGCAGCTTCCCGGGGGGGTCTAATGAAAAACTGTTTTTT